This entry describes one T cell receptor beta chain. Germline and junction disagree at one end, which may indicate a read error. This sample was taken from a study of radiation and T cells in renal cell carcinoma. This table comes from immunoSEQ multiplex PCR, and its TCRdb copy is limited to in-frame clones, with some not included. The sample contains roughly 80,000 clones, over 80% of which appear only once. CDR3 length: 13 residues. The germline CDR1 and CDR2 sequences are MNHEY and SVGAGI. Time point in this sample: blood 4 weeks post-SBRT, at nephrectomy. Treatment in this sample: 15 Gy SBRT to primary tumor, nephrectomy 4 weeks later. Nephrectomy followed 15 Gy stereotactic body radiation by 4 weeks. Radiation-treated patients gave blood at baseline, week 2 and week 4.

This TCR was recovered from a woman in her sixties with renal cell carcinoma. Here the sequenced sample was blood, taken from a patient whose treatment included radiotherapy and nephrectomy. The chain links TRBV6-5 to TRBJ2-7, with D hard to call. CDR3 nucleotide sequence: TGTGCCATCAGTGACCTGTCCGTGGGCGAGCAGTACTTC. Protein sequence: CAISDLSVGEQYF.